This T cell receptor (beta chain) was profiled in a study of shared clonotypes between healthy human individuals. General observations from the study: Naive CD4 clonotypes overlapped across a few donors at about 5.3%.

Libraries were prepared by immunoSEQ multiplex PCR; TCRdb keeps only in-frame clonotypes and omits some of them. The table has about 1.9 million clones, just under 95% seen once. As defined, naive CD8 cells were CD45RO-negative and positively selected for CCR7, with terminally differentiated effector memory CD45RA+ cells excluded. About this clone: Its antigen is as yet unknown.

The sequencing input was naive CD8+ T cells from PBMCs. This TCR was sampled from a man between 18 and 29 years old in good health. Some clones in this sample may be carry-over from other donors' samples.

CDR3 residues: CATSRDPPGDYEQYF. CDR3 nucleotides: TGTGCCACCAGCAGAGATCCCCCCGGGGACTACGAGCAGTACTTC. The gene calls are TRBV15 and TRBJ2-7; TRBD2 is a possible D gene (5 bases). The CDR3 runs 15 residues. From germline, CDR1 is LNHNV and CDR2 YYDKDF (reference sequence). V was trimmed by 0 bases and J by 3 bases, leaving 12 bases between them.